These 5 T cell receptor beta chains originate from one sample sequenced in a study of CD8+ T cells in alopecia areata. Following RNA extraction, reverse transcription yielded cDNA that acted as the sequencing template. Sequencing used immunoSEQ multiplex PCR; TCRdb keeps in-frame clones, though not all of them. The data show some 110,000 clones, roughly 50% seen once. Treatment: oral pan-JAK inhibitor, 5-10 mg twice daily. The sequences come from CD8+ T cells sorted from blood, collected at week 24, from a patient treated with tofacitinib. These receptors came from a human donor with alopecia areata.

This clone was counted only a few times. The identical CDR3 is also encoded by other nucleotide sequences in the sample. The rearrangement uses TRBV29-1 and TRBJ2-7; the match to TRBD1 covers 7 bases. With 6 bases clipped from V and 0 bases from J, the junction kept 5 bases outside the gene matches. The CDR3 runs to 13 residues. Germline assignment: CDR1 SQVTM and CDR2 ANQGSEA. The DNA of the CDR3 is TGCAGCGTCAGAGGGGGCTCCTCCTACGAGCAGTACTTC. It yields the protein CSVRGGSSYEQYF.

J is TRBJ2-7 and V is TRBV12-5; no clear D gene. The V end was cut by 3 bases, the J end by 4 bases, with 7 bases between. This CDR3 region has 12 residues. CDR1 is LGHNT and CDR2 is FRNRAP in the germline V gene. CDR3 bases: TGTGCTAGTGGTTTAAGTAATTACGAGCAGTACTTC. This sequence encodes CASGLSNYEQYF.

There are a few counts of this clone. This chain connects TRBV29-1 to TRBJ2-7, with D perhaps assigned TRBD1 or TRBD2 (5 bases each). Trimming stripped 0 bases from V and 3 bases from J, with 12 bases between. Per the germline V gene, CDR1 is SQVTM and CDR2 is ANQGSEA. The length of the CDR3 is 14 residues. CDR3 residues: CSVEDREGNYEQYF. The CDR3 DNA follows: TGCAGCGTTGAAGATCGAGAGGGGAACTACGAGCAGTACTTC.

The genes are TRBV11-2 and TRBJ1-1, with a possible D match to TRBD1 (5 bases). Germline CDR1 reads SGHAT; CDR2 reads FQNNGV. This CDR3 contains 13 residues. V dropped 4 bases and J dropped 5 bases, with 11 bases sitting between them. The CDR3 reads CASSSRDPTEAFF. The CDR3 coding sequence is TGTGCCAGCAGCTCCAGGGATCCAACTGAAGCTTTCTTT.

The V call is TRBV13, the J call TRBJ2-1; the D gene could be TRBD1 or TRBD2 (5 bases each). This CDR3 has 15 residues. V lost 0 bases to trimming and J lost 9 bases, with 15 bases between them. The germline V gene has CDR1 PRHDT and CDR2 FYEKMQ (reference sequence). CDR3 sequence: CASSLGGVRGGEQFF. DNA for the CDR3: TGTGCCAGCAGCTTAGGAGGGGTGAGGGGCGGTGAGCAGTTCTTC.